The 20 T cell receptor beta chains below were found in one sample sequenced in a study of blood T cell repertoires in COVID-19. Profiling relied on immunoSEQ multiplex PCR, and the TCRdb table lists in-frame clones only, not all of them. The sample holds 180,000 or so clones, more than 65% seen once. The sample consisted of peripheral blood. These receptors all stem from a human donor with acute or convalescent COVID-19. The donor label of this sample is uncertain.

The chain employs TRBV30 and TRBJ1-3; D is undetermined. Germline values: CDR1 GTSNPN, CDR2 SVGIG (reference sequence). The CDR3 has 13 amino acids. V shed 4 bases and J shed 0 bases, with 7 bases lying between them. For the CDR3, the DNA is TGTGCCTGGACCAGCGGCTCTGGAAACACCATATATTTT. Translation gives CAWTSGSGNTIYF.

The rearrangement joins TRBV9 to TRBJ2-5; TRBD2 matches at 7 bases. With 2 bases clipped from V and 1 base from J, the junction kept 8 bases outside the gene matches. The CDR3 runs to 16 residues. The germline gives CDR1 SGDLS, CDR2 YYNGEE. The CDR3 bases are TGTGCCAGCAGCGTCGGTGCGGGGGTTTCCCAAGAGACCCAGTACTTC. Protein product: CASSVGAGVSQETQYF.

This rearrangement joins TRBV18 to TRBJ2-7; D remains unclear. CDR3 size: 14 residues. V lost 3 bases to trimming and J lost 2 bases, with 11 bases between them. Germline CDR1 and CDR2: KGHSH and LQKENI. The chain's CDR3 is CASSPLMGTYEQYF. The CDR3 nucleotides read TGTGCCAGCTCACCGCTGATGGGCACCTACGAGCAGTACTTC.

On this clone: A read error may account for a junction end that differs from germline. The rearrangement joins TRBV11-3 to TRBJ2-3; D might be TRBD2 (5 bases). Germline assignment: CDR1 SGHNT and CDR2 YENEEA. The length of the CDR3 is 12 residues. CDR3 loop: CASSVDYYPQYF. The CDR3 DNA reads TGTGCCAGCAGCGTAGACTACTATCCGCAGTATTTT.

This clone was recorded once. The CDR3 sequence: CASSFKAPADTQYF. CDR3 bases: TGTGCCAGCAGCTTTAAAGCGCCTGCAGATACGCAGTATTTT. The V and J genes are TRBV6-6 and TRBJ2-3, with unresolved D. V lost 6 bases and J lost 4, with 14 bases in between. The CDR3 is 14 amino acids. Germline V lookup: CDR1 MNHNY, CDR2 SVGAGI (reference sequence).

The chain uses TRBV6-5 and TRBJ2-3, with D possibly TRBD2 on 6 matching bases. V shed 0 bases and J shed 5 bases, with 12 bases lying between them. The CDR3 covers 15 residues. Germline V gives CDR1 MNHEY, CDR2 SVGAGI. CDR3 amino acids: CASSYSGDSVDTQYF. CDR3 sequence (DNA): TGTGCCAGCAGTTACTCGGGGGACTCCGTAGATACGCAGTATTTT.

The CDR3 nucleotides read TGCGCCAGCAGTCAGCCGACCCCACTCAGACTAGCGGGAAAAGGATTCAGCTCCTACAATGAGCAGTTCTTC. As protein: CASSQPTPLRLAGKGFSSYNEQFF. The V gene is TRBV23-1, the J gene TRBJ2-1, with 11 bases matching TRBD2. TRBV23-1 is an ORF, with its function uncertain. This CDR3 spans 24 amino acids. Trimming cost V 3 bases and J 0 bases; bases outside gene matches: 25.

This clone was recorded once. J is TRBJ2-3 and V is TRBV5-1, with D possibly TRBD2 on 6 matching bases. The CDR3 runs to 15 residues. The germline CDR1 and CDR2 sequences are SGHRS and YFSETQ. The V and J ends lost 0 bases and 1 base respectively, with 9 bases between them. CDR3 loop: CASSLVPSGTDTQYF. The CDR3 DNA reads TGCGCCAGCAGCTTGGTTCCTAGCGGCACAGATACGCAGTATTTT.

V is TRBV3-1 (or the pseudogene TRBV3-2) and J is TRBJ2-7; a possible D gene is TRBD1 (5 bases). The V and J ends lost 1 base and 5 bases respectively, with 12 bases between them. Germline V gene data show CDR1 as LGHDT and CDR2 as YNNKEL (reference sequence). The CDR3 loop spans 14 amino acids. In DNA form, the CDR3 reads TGTGCCAGCAGCCAAGTAGGGGCGTTTAACGAGCAGTACTTC. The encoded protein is CASSQVGAFNEQYF.

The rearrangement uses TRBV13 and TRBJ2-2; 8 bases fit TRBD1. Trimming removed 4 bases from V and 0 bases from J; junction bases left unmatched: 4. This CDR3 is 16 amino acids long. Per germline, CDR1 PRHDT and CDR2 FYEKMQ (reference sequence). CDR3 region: CASSSPGGTNTGELFF. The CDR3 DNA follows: TGTGCCAGCAGCTCGCCAGGGGGCACGAACACCGGGGAGCTGTTTTTT. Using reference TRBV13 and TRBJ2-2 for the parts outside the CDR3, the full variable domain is AAGVIQSPRHLIKEKRETATLKCYPIPRHDTVYWYQQGPGQDPQFLISFYEKMQSDKGSIPDRFSAQQFSDYHSELNMSSLELGDSALYFCASSSPGGTNTGELFFGEGSRLTVL.

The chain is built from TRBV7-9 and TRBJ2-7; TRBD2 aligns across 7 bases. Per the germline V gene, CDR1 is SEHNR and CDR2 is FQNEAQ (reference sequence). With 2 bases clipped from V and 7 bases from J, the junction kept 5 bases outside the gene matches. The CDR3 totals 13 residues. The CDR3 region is CASSLNLAEEQYF. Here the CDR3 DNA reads TGTGCCAGCAGCTTAAACCTAGCGGAGGAGCAGTACTTC.

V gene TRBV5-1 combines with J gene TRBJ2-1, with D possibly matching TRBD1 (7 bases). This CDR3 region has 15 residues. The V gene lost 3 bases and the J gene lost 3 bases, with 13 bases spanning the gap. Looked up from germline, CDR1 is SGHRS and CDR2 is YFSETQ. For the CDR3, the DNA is TGCGCCAGCAGCTATTCCAGGGGGGACTACAATGAGCAGTTCTTC. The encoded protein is CASSYSRGDYNEQFF.

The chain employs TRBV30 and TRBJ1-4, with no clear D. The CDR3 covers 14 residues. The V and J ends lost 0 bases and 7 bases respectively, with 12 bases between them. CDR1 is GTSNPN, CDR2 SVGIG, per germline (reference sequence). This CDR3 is CAWSVGSGSEKLFF. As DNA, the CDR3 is TGTGCCTGGAGTGTAGGCTCCGGGAGTGAAAAACTGTTTTTT.

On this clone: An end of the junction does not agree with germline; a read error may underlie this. In DNA form, the CDR3 reads TGCGCCAGCAGCACGGGACAGGGGTTTGAAGTTTTCTTT. Translating it yields CASSTGQGFEVFF. This chain links TRBV5-1 with TRBJ1-1, with 10 bases fitting TRBD1. The CDR3 extends over 13 amino acids. CDR1 is SGHRS, CDR2 YFSETQ, per germline.

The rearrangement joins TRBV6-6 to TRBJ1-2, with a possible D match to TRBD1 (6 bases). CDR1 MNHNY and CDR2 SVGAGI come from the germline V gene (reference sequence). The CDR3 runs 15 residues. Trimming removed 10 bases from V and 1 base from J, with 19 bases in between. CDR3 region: CATTGREGDNYGYTF. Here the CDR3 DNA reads TGTGCCACCACGGGCAGGGAGGGGGATAACTATGGCTACACCTTC.

CDR3 residues: CASRAGGEQYF. CDR3 sequence (DNA): TGTGCCAGCAGGGCAGGGGGCGAGCAGTACTTC. The V and J genes are TRBV12-3 or TRBV12-4 and TRBJ2-7; 7 bases are a match to TRBD1. The CDR3 has 11 residues. Losses at the gene ends were 6 bases for V and 6 bases for J; bases not matched to a gene: 2.

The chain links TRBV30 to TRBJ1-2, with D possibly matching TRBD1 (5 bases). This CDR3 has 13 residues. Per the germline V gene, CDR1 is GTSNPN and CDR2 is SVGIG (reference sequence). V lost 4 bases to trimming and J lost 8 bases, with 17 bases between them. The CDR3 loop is CAWTPGGGGGYTF. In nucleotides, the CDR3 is TGTGCCTGGACCCCTGGGGGGGGAGGAGGCTACACCTTC.

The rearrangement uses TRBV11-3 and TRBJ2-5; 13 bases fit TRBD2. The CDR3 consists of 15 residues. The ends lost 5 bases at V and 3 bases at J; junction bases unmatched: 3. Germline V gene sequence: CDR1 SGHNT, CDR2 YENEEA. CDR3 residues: CASSTGLAGEETQYF. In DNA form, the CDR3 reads TGTGCCAGCAGCACCGGACTAGCGGGGGAAGAGACCCAGTACTTC.

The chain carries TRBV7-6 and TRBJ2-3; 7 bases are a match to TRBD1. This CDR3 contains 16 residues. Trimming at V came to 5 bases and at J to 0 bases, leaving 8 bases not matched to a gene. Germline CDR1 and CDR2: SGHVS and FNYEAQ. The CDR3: CASSRGQPSSTDTQYF. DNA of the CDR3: TGTGCCAGCAGCCGGGGACAGCCCTCTAGCACAGATACGCAGTATTTT.

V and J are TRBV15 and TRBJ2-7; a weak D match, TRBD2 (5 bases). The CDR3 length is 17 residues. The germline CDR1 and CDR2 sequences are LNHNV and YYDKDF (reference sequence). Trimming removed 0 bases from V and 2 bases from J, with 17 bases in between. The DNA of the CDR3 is TGTGCCACCAGCAGAGACGCGGGCCGGAACATAGCCTACGAGCAGTACTTC. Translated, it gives CATSRDAGRNIAYEQYF.